What follows is one TCR beta chain and its context. Its antigen is currently unknown. This entry comes from a study of shared clonotypes between healthy human individuals. Study observations and caveats: With few donors, the genetic and exposure-history diversity represented was limited. The sharing of 5% to 5.5% of naive CD4 clonotypes was seen across a few donors. Sampling used blood alone; tissue repertoires probably differ.

In the authors' methods: Filtering differed, since immunoSEQ gave only junction sequences and no quality scores. Using immunoSEQ multiplex PCR, the repertoire was profiled, and TCRdb retains in-frame clones only, with some absent. V, J and clone size are taken as reported in that table, and D and trimming were inferred from the DNA itself. The data hold roughly 2.1 million clones, with approximately 94% observed a single time. Terminally differentiated effector memory CD45RA+ cells were excluded by CCR7 positive selection of CD45RO-negative cells. Germline CDR1 reads MNHEY; CDR2 reads SVGAGI. The V gene lost 2 bases and the J gene lost 4 bases, with 11 bases spanning the gap. This CDR3 comprises 14 residues.

The sequence derives from a man younger than 35 in good health. Some clones in this sample may be carry-over from other donors' samples. Sequencing was performed on naive CD8+ T cells from PBMCs. J is TRBJ1-2 and V is TRBV6-5; unclear D gene. CDR3: CASSYKGLVYGYTF. In DNA form, the CDR3 reads TGTGCCAGCAGTTACAAGGGTTTGGTCTATGGCTACACCTTC.